The 9 T cell receptor beta chains below were found in one sample sequenced in a study of blood T cell repertoires in COVID-19. Some clones are missing from TCRdb's copy, which holds only in-frame ones; the method was immunoSEQ multiplex PCR. The sample lists over 450,000 clones, approximately 88% occurring once. The source material was peripheral blood. The receptors derive from a woman aged 45-60 years with COVID-19, enrolled during active disease.

This clone showed up just once. The rearrangement uses TRBV15 and TRBJ1-1; TRBD1 aligns across 8 bases. The CDR3 has 17 amino acids. Germline CDR1 and CDR2: LNHNV and YYDKDF (reference sequence). V was clipped by 0 bases and J by 10 bases; unmatched bases: 16. The CDR3 loop reads CATSRDSGPGQESSAFF. The CDR3 region has the DNA TGTGCCACCAGCAGAGATAGCGGACCGGGACAGGAGTCATCAGCTTTCTTT.

This sequence joins TRBV6-1 and TRBJ2-7; TRBD1 matches 7 bases. J was trimmed by 4 bases and V by 2 bases; bases with no gene match: 8. CDR1 and CDR2 from the germline V gene are MNHNS and SASEGT. This CDR3 region has 15 residues. CDR3 coding DNA: TGTGCCAGCAGTGAAATGAGGTCACAGGGGTACGAGCAGTACTTC. Residues: CASSEMRSQGYEQYF.

The rearrangement links TRBV19 to TRBJ1-1; the match to TRBD1 covers 7 bases. V was pared by 10 bases and J by 5 bases, with 10 bases of the junction left unmatched. CDR1 is LNHDA and CDR2 is SQIVND in the germline V gene (reference sequence). The CDR3 is made up of 13 amino acids. The CDR3 spells CATRQGGGTEAFF. The DNA for the CDR3 is TGTGCCACCAGACAGGGCGGAGGGACTGAAGCTTTCTTT.

The genes are TRBV2 and TRBJ1-2, with 10 bases that match TRBD1. From germline, CDR1 is SNHLY and CDR2 FYNNEI. V shed 9 bases and J 4 bases; nucleotides not matched to a gene: 8. The CDR3 consists of 14 residues. This CDR3 is CASSPGQGFYGYTF. The CDR3 nucleotides are TGTGCCAGTTCCCCGGGACAGGGGTTCTATGGCTACACCTTC. Using reference TRBV2 and TRBJ1-2 for the parts outside the CDR3, the full variable domain is EPEVTQTPSHQVTQMGQEVILRCVPISNHLYFYWYRQILGQKVEFLVSFYNNEISEKSEIFDDQFSVERPDGSNFTLKIRSTKLEDSAMYFCASSPGQGFYGYTFGSGTRLTVV.

In its sample, this clone was seen once. V is TRBV5-4 and J is TRBJ2-2, with 9 bases lining up with TRBD1. V was pared by 3 bases and J by 4 bases, with 10 bases of the junction left unmatched. Germline values: CDR1 SGHNT, CDR2 YYREEE (reference sequence). The CDR3 extends over 17 amino acids. The CDR3 DNA follows: TGTGCCAGCAGCTCCCCAGGGGGACAGGGAAGCACCGGGGAGCTGTTTTTT. Translating it yields CASSSPGGQGSTGELFF.

This rearrangement joins TRBV30 to TRBJ2-3; possible D gene TRBD2, 6 bases. Between the trimmed V and J ends, which lost 5 bases and 0 bases, there was a span of 12 bases. This CDR3 is 14 amino acids long. Germline CDR1 reads GTSNPN; CDR2 reads SVGIG (reference sequence). The CDR3 DNA reads as TGTGCCTGGGGCCCGGGACTTAGCACAGATACGCAGTATTTT. Translation: CAWGPGLSTDTQYF.

About this clone itself: Other DNA sequences in this sample translate to the same CDR3. The chain has TRBV7-9 and TRBJ1-2; 9 bases line up with TRBD1. The CDR3 covers 15 residues. Germline V CDR1 and CDR2: SEHNR, FQNEAQ (reference sequence). V was pared by 1 base and J by 2 bases, with 2 bases of the junction left unmatched. The CDR3 bases are TGTGCCAGCAGCTTAGGACAGGGGGGGAACTATGGCTACACCTTC. Translating it yields CASSLGQGGNYGYTF.

This chain joins TRBV11-2 and TRBJ2-7, with TRBD1 matching over 9 bases. Germline CDR1 and CDR2: SGHAT and FQNNGV. The CDR3 length is 13 residues. J lost 3 bases, V lost 5 bases, and 2 bases had no gene match. In DNA form, the CDR3 reads TGTGCCAGCAGCAGGGGACAGGGCTACGAGCAGTACTTC. Translating gives CASSRGQGYEQYF.

The chain recombines TRBV27 with TRBJ1-3; D may be TRBD1 (5 bases). Between the trimmed V and J ends, which lost 6 bases and 2 bases, there was a span of 17 bases. Per the germline V gene, CDR1 is MNHEY and CDR2 is SMNVEV (reference sequence). The CDR3 extends over 16 amino acids. The chain's CDR3 is CASRPLGHRTGNTIYF. The DNA for the CDR3 is TGTGCCAGCAGACCGCTAGGACATCGGACTGGAAACACCATATATTTT.